The present entry profiles one T cell receptor beta chain with its context. This entry belongs to a study of T cell responses to AZD1222 COVID-19 vaccine. Trimming pared 2 bases from V and 0 bases from J, leaving 11 bases between. Germline V gene data show CDR1 as MNHNY and CDR2 as SVGAGI (reference sequence). CDR3 length equals 15 residues. TCRdb's table, derived via immunoSEQ multiplex PCR, lists solely in-frame clones and lacks some. Among about 160,000 clones listed, just over 90% were seen once. The sequenced sample was peripheral blood, obtained 28 days after the second AZD1222 dose. The TCR originated in an adult who received the AZD1222 COVID-19 vaccine. The chain is built from TRBV6-6 and TRBJ2-7, with D perhaps TRBD2 (6 bases). The CDR3, as DNA: TGTGCCAGCAGTTACGGAGCGGGCCGCTCCTACGAGCAGTACTTC. Translating it yields CASSYGAGRSYEQYF.